Following are 29 T cell receptor beta chains from one sample sequenced in a study of cytomegalovirus exposure and HLA in healthy donors. PCR amplification relied on 60 Vbeta primers (plus 13 Jbeta primers). Only in-frame clones appear in the TCRdb table, and some are missing; sequencing was by immunoSEQ multiplex PCR. Of approximately 160,000 clones in the sample, 75% were seen once. The sequencing input was PBMCs. These receptors were obtained from a male donor in good health and CMV-seronegative.

The rearrangement joins TRBV2 to TRBJ1-5; no clear D. Trimming cost V 7 bases and J 5 bases, with 12 bases left between them. There are 13 residues in the CDR3. CDR1 SNHLY and CDR2 FYNNEI come from the germline V gene. CDR3 bases: TGTGCCAGCACTAAAGACGGGGATCAGCCCCAGCATTTT. Translating it yields CASTKDGDQPQHF.

The J gene is TRBJ1-6, the V gene TRBV27; D gene uncertain. Germline CDR1 MNHEY, CDR2 SMNVEV (reference sequence). The CDR3 runs 17 residues. V was pared by 5 bases and J by 0 bases, with 14 bases between. Here the CDR3 DNA reads TGTGCCAGCAGTATTGGGCAGGCGAGCTCCTATAATTCACCCCTCCACTTT. It is translated as CASSIGQASSYNSPLHF.

The chain combines TRBV11-2 with TRBJ2-7; TRBD1 matches 7 bases. The CDR3 consists of 15 residues. Trimming cost V 3 bases and J 3 bases; bases outside gene matches: 8. The V gene's germline CDR1 is SGHAT and CDR2 FQNNGV. CDR3 DNA: TGTGCCAGCAGCTTCGACAGGGACACCTACTACGAGCAGTACTTC. It specifies CASSFDRDTYYEQYF.

The V and J genes are TRBV28 and TRBJ1-5; D is unresolved. Germline V gene data show CDR1 as MDHEN and CDR2 as SYDVKM. The germline V and J ends were trimmed by 5 bases and 7 bases, with 9 bases remaining between them. The CDR3 has 12 residues. CDR3 in DNA: TGTGCCAGCAGTAGCCAGGCCCAGCCCCAGCATTTT. Translating gives CASSSQAQPQHF.

The V call is TRBV4-1, the J call TRBJ2-7, with D possibly matching TRBD2 (5 bases). The V gene's germline CDR1 is MGHRA and CDR2 YSYEKL. Trimming took off 1 base at V and 7 bases at J, with 11 bases between the two ends. The CDR3 totals 13 residues. The CDR3 is CASSQGAVEEQYF. The DNA for the CDR3 is TGCGCCAGCAGCCAAGGAGCGGTCGAGGAGCAGTACTTC.

The chain couples TRBV28 to TRBJ1-1; D perhaps matches TRBD1 (5 bases). Germline V gene sequence: CDR1 MDHEN, CDR2 SYDVKM. The V gene lost 6 bases and the J gene lost 2 bases, with 10 bases spanning the gap. The CDR3 has 13 amino acids. CDR3 DNA: TGTGCCAGCAGGCAACAGGTAAACACTGAAGCTTTCTTT. Amino acid sequence: CASRQQVNTEAFF.

The CDR3 sequence is CASSLMASGRSVSSYNEQFF. The CDR3 DNA follows: TGTGCCAGCAGCTTAATGGCTAGCGGGAGATCGGTTAGCTCCTACAATGAGCAGTTCTTC. The chain uses TRBV7-3 and TRBJ2-1, with TRBD2 matching over 10 bases. The germline CDR1 and CDR2 sequences are SGHTA and FQGTGA. V trimming: 1 base; J trimming: 0 bases; junction bases outside the gene matches: 12. This CDR3 is built from 20 residues.

This chain links TRBV6-6 with TRBJ2-5; D is perhaps TRBD1 (6 bases). Germline lookup yields CDR1 MNHNY and CDR2 SVGAGI (reference sequence). The CDR3 runs to 13 residues. The V end lost 7 bases, the J end lost 10 bases, and 19 bases lay between the germline ends. The CDR3 loop is CASTPGEINGQYF. The DNA of the CDR3 is TGTGCCAGCACTCCAGGGGAAATAAACGGCCAGTACTTC.

This clone was seen a few times. The CDR3 DNA reads as TGTGCCAGCACTGGGGCCGCCGGGTCACCCCTCCACTTT. It specifies CASTGAAGSPLHF. This rearrangement joins TRBV11-1 to TRBJ1-6; a weak D match, TRBD1 (5 bases). CDR3 length: 13 residues. In germline, CDR1 is SGHAT, CDR2 FQDESV (reference sequence). V was pared by 7 bases and J by 10 bases, with 14 bases between.

CDR3 DNA: TGTGCCAGCAGCGTAGAAGGCAGGGATGAGACCCAGTACTTC. Residues: CASSVEGRDETQYF. V and J are TRBV9 and TRBJ2-5; D possibly corresponds to TRBD1 (5 bases). Germline CDR1 and CDR2: SGDLS and YYNGEE. V was trimmed by 0 bases and J by 5 bases, leaving 11 bases between them. This CDR3 has 14 amino acids.

The chain combines TRBV4-1 with TRBJ2-7; 7 bases line up with TRBD1. The CDR3 contains 14 residues. The V gene's germline CDR1 is MGHRA and CDR2 YSYEKL. Trimming at V came to 5 bases and at J to 2 bases, leaving 6 bases not matched to a gene. The CDR3 region has the DNA TGCGCCAGCAGCAGCCGGGACAGAGCCTACGAGCAGTACTTC. It specifies CASSSRDRAYEQYF.

The chain couples TRBV27 to TRBJ2-7; 11 positions match TRBD2. CDR1 is MNHEY and CDR2 is SMNVEV in the germline V gene (reference sequence). The CDR3 spans 14 residues. The J segment lost 7 bases and the V segment lost 6 bases, leaving 8 bases of the junction unmatched. In DNA, the CDR3 is TGTGCCAGCAGGGGACTAGCGGCCTACGGGGAGCAGTACTTC. This sequence encodes CASRGLAAYGEQYF.

The chain has TRBV11-1 and TRBJ1-6, with a weak D call TRBD1 (5 bases). This CDR3 contains 14 residues. Germline values: CDR1 SGHAT, CDR2 FQDESV (reference sequence). Trimming removed 5 bases from V and 5 bases from J, with 10 bases in between. The CDR3, as DNA: TGTGCCAGCAGCAAAGCAGGGAATAATTCACCCCTCCACTTT. It translates to CASSKAGNNSPLHF.

The chain is built from TRBV7-9 and TRBJ2-2, with D possibly matching TRBD1 (5 bases). CDR1 and CDR2 (germline): SEHNR, FQNEAQ (reference sequence). Trimming removed 7 bases from V and 3 bases from J, with 12 bases in between. CDR3 size: 14 residues. DNA for the CDR3: TGTGCCAGCAACACAGGATACGACACCGGGGAGCTGTTTTTT. It specifies CASNTGYDTGELFF.

This chain joins TRBV5-1 and TRBJ2-2; 9 nucleotides align to TRBD2. The germline CDR1 and CDR2 sequences are SGHRS and YFSETQ. The CDR3 runs to 15 residues. V gave up 0 bases and J gave up 7 bases; unmatched junction bases: 4. DNA for the CDR3: TGCGCCAGCAGCTTGGGACTAGCGGCAGGCGGGGAGCTGTTTTTT. Protein product: CASSLGLAAGGELFF.

This clone showed up just once. The chain couples TRBV7-3 to TRBJ2-2, with TRBD2 identical over 7 bases. This CDR3 contains 16 residues. CDR1 SGHTA and CDR2 FQGTGA come from the germline V gene. Trimming at V came to 2 bases and at J to 5 bases, leaving 8 bases not matched to a gene. CDR3 residues: CASSLGAGRGTGELFF. CDR3 sequence (DNA): TGTGCCAGCAGCTTAGGAGCGGGACGGGGAACCGGGGAGCTGTTTTTT.

The J gene is TRBJ1-2, the V gene TRBV9; no firm D call. This CDR3 is built from 15 residues. Germline loops: CDR1 SGDLS, CDR2 YYNGEE. V was pared by 0 bases and J by 8 bases, with 17 bases between. The CDR3 DNA sequence: TGTGCCAGCAGCGTAGTCGGTGGCGGGCGGGAAGGCTACACCTTC. As protein: CASSVVGGGREGYTF.

This CDR3 is CASSPRTGKSTEAFF. The CDR3 DNA reads TGTGCCAGCAGCCCCCGGACAGGGAAGTCCACTGAAGCTTTCTTT. The rearrangement uses TRBV27 and TRBJ1-1; 8 nucleotides line up with TRBD1. The CDR3 runs 15 residues. The V and J ends lost 6 bases and 4 bases, in that order; junction bases with no gene match: 10. The germline V gene encodes CDR1 MNHEY and CDR2 SMNVEV (reference sequence).

Only one count was recorded for this clone. The genes are TRBV5-1 and TRBJ2-5; a weak D match, TRBD2 (6 bases). The end of the DNA aligns better with TRBJ2-7, so the J call may be wrong. This CDR3 is built from 16 residues. Germline V CDR1 and CDR2: SGHRS, YFSETQ. This CDR3 is CASSLESGLMDYEQYF. Here the CDR3 DNA reads TGCGCCAGCAGCTTGGAAAGCGGGTTAATGGACTACGAGCAGTACTTC.

J is TRBJ2-7 and V is TRBV4-1, with 8 bases aligning to TRBD1. Trimming removed 4 bases from V and 3 bases from J; junction bases left unmatched: 8. Per germline, CDR1 MGHRA and CDR2 YSYEKL. This CDR3 is built from 15 residues. CDR3 sequence (DNA): TGCGCCAGCAGCCTCGGACAGGGCCTATACTACGAGCAGTACTTC. Translation gives CASSLGQGLYYEQYF.

This chain connects TRBV20-1 to TRBJ1-1; D unclear. Germline V lookup: CDR1 DFQATT, CDR2 SNEGSKA (reference sequence). The CDR3 is made up of 11 amino acids. The V end was cut by 5 bases, the J end by 1 base, with 5 bases between. CDR3 residues: CSAPRNTEAFF. CDR3 nucleotide sequence: TGCAGTGCTCCTAGGAACACTGAAGCTTTCTTT.

The chain is built from TRBV7-9 and TRBJ1-1; TRBD1 is a possible D gene (5 bases). This CDR3 has 15 amino acids. V was trimmed by 0 bases and J by 5 bases, leaving 13 bases between them. Germline CDR1 SEHNR, CDR2 FQNEAQ (reference sequence). The CDR3 here is CASSLARRGGTEAFF. CDR3 DNA: TGTGCCAGCAGCTTAGCGCGGCGGGGCGGTACTGAAGCTTTCTTT. Full variable domain (outside the CDR3, taken from reference TRBV7-9 and TRBJ1-1): DTGVSQNPRHKITKRGQNVTFRCDPISEHNRLYWYRQTLGQGPEFLTYFQNEAQLEKSRLLSDRFSAERPKGSFSTLEIQRTEQGDSAMYLCASSLARRGGTEAFFGQGTRLTVV.

The genes are TRBV9 and TRBJ1-6; D is undetermined. V lost 4 bases and J lost 10, with 15 bases in between. From germline, CDR1 is SGDLS and CDR2 YYNGEE. The CDR3 consists of 14 residues. The CDR3 bases are TGTGCCAGCAGCCCCCGCCCTACGAGATCACCCCTCCACTTT. As protein: CASSPRPTRSPLHF. Together with reference TRBV9 and TRBJ1-6, the CDR3 gives the full variable domain: DSGVTQTPKHLITATGQRVTLRCSPRSGDLSVYWYQQSLDQGLQFLIQYYNGEERAKGNILERFSAQQFPDLHSELNLSSLELGDSALYFCASSPRPTRSPLHFGNGTRLTVT.

V usage is TRBV6-5 and J usage is TRBJ2-3; 10 nucleotides line up with TRBD2. Trimming removed 6 bases from V and 7 bases from J; junction bases left unmatched: 10. The CDR3 has 15 amino acids. Per germline, CDR1 MNHEY and CDR2 SVGAGI. CDR3 DNA: TGTGCCAGCAGAACTACTAGCGGGGTGAAGAATACGCAGTATTTT. Amino acids: CASRTTSGVKNTQYF.

The chain links TRBV27 to TRBJ2-7, with 8 nucleotides matching TRBD1. J lost 7 bases, V lost 8 bases, and 25 bases had no gene match. Germline V gene sequence: CDR1 MNHEY, CDR2 SMNVEV (reference sequence). This CDR3 region has 18 residues. The CDR3, as DNA: TGTGCCAGCGCGACCGGGACAGGACCTCGTGGGGCCTCGATTGAGCAGTACTTC. This encodes CASATGTGPRGASIEQYF.

In this sample, this clone turned up once. This chain links TRBV6-6 with TRBJ2-5, with TRBD1 identical over 8 bases. In germline, CDR1 is MNHNY, CDR2 SVGAGI (reference sequence). The CDR3 contains 12 residues. The V and J ends lost 6 bases and 5 bases, in that order; junction bases with no gene match: 2. The CDR3 region is CASRTGDETQYF. CDR3 sequence (DNA): TGTGCCAGCAGGACAGGGGATGAGACCCAGTACTTC.

V is TRBV5-8 and J is TRBJ1-2; D is ambiguous. Looked up from germline, CDR1 is SGHTS and CDR2 is YDEGEE. V was pared by 0 bases and J by 6 bases, with 9 bases between. This CDR3 has 13 amino acids. CDR3 sequence: CASSLGTRDGYTF. The DNA of the CDR3 is TGTGCCAGCAGCTTGGGCACTCGCGATGGCTACACCTTC.

The rearrangement links TRBV19 to TRBJ2-2, with 9 bases fitting TRBD2. With 6 bases clipped from V and 7 bases from J, the junction kept 18 bases outside the gene matches. CDR1 LNHDA and CDR2 SQIVND come from the germline V gene (reference sequence). This CDR3 is 18 amino acids long. CDR3 coding DNA: TGTGCCAGTAGCCGCTACCCTCGTCGCGGGGGGGCGGGCGGGGAGCTGTTTTTT. Its translation is CASSRYPRRGGAGGELFF.

The J gene is TRBJ2-1, the V gene TRBV6-4; the D gene is possibly TRBD1 (7 bases). V lost 2 bases to trimming and J lost 8 bases, with 13 bases between them. Germline CDR1 reads MRHNA; CDR2 reads SNTAGT. The CDR3 contains 14 residues. CDR3 coding DNA: TGTGCCAGCAGTGACATGGAGGGGGCGGATGAGCAGTTCTTC. It specifies CASSDMEGADEQFF.